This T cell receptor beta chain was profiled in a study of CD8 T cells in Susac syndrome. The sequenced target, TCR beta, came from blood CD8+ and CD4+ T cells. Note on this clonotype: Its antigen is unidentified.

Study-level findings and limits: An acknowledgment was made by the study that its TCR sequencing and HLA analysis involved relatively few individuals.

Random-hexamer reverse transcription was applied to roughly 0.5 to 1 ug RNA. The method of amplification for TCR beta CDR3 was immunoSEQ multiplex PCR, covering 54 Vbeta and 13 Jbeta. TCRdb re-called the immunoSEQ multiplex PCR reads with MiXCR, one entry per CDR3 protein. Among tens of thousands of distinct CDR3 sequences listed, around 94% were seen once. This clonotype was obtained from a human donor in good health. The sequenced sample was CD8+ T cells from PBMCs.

The CDR3 DNA follows: TGTGCCAGCAGCTTAGAACTACCCTATGAGCAGTTCTTC. Translating gives CASSLELPYEQFF. This chain links TRBV7-8 with TRBJ2-1; D is unresolved. With 1 base removed from V and 8 bases from J, the gap between germline ends came to 9 bases. The CDR3 has 13 residues. Germline V gene lookup returns CDR1 SGHVS and CDR2 FQNEAQ.